This passage covers 8 T cell receptor beta chains from one sample sequenced in a study of blood T cell repertoires in COVID-19. Assay used: immunoSEQ multiplex PCR; TCRdb lists only in-frame clones, some missing. The sample holds under 250,000 clones; approximately 82% are singletons and the top ten take more than 8%. Material for sequencing was peripheral blood. The receptors were gathered from a woman aged 50 to 60 with acute or convalescent COVID-19.

CDR3 residues: CASSSRGSGIVQETQYF. The CDR3 coding sequence is TGTGCCAGCAGCTCCCGGGGTAGCGGGATAGTCCAAGAGACCCAGTACTTC. V and J are TRBV7-9 and TRBJ2-5; 8 bases match TRBD2. This CDR3 comprises 17 residues. Germline V gives CDR1 SEHNR, CDR2 FQNEAQ (reference sequence). Losses at the gene ends were 4 bases for V and 1 base for J; bases not matched to a gene: 11.

V and J are TRBV27 and TRBJ1-1, with D possibly matching TRBD1 (5 bases). The CDR3 has 15 amino acids. Germline CDR1 is MNHEY and CDR2 is SMNVEV (reference sequence). V lost 0 bases and J lost 2, with 10 bases in between. CDR3 sequence: CASSLSQGLNTEAFF. Written as DNA, the CDR3 is TGTGCCAGCAGTTTATCTCAGGGACTTAACACTGAAGCTTTCTTT.

This clone was picked up one time. This sample includes further DNA sequences coding for the same CDR3. The chain is built from TRBV5-1 and TRBJ2-7; D is uncertain. Trimming left V 1 base short and J 3 bases short, with 11 bases between. The germline V gene encodes CDR1 SGHRS and CDR2 YFSETQ. CDR3 length: 14 residues. In DNA, the CDR3 is TGCGCCAGCAGCTTGTCCGGGTCTTTCTACGAGCAGTACTTC. Its translation is CASSLSGSFYEQYF.

This rearrangement joins TRBV24-1 to TRBJ2-3; tentatively, D is TRBD2 (5 bases). The germline gives CDR1 KGHDR, CDR2 SFDVKD. The germline V and J ends were trimmed by 5 bases and 0 bases, with 11 bases remaining between them. The CDR3 sequence is 15 residues long. CDR3 loop: CATSVAGTSTDTQYF. CDR3 DNA: TGTGCCACCAGTGTTGCGGGCACTAGCACAGATACGCAGTATTTT.

The chain joins TRBV28 to TRBJ1-1; no reliable D call. Looked up from germline, CDR1 is MDHEN and CDR2 is SYDVKM. Trimming took 3 bases from V and 4 from J, leaving 9 bases between them. The CDR3 loop spans 13 amino acids. CDR3 region: CASSFVEGTEAFF. For the CDR3, the DNA is TGTGCCAGCAGTTTTGTCGAGGGCACTGAAGCTTTCTTT.

The V call is TRBV7-9, the J call TRBJ1-1; 8 bases match TRBD1. In germline, CDR1 is SEHNR, CDR2 FQNEAQ (reference sequence). Unmatched junction bases numbered 9, after V lost 4 bases and J lost 8 bases. The CDR3 has 14 amino acids. CDR3 sequence reads: CASSSWTGSGEAFF. CDR3 nucleotide sequence: TGTGCCAGCAGCTCCTGGACAGGGTCAGGAGAAGCTTTCTTT.

The chain has TRBV20-1 and TRBJ2-2; D is unclear. The ends were cut back, 7 bases at V and 6 bases at J, with 6 bases in the middle. The CDR3 is 10 amino acids. The germline V gene has CDR1 DFQATT and CDR2 SNEGSKA (reference sequence). The CDR3 DNA sequence: TGCAGTGTCGGAGCCGGGGAGCTGTTTTTT. Protein sequence: CSVGAGELFF.

The chain combines TRBV7-9 with TRBJ1-3; weak D call: TRBD1 (5 bases). Germline loops: CDR1 SEHNR, CDR2 FQNEAQ (reference sequence). Trimming took off 2 bases at V and 0 bases at J, with 14 bases between the two ends. The CDR3 is made up of 17 amino acids. CDR3 protein: CASSLRGDGHSGNTIYF. The CDR3 region has the DNA TGTGCCAGCAGCTTACGGGGGGACGGCCACTCTGGAAACACCATATATTTT.